These 4 T cell receptor beta chains were all obtained from the same sample, sequenced in a study of T cell responses to AZD1222 COVID-19 vaccine. Sequencing used immunoSEQ multiplex PCR; TCRdb keeps in-frame clones, though not all of them. The sample carries approximately 120,000 clones, more than 80% recorded once. The starting material was peripheral blood, obtained 28 days after the second AZD1222 dose. These receptors originate from an adult who received the AZD1222 COVID-19 vaccine.

CDR3 in DNA: TGTGCCAGCATGGCGTACAATGAGCAGTTCTTC. This encodes CASMAYNEQFF. The rearrangement joins TRBV5-5 to TRBJ2-1; unclear D gene. V lost 6 bases and J lost 4, with 5 bases in between. The CDR3 has 11 residues. From germline, CDR1 is SGHKS and CDR2 YYEKEE (reference sequence).

The V gene is TRBV4-1, the J gene TRBJ2-4; 8 bases line up with TRBD2. The CDR3 contains 17 residues. J was trimmed by 7 bases and V by 1 base; bases with no gene match: 12. The germline gives CDR1 MGHRA, CDR2 YSYEKL. CDR3: CASSQGMAGGRRNIQYF. The CDR3 region has the DNA TGCGCCAGCAGCCAAGGGATGGCGGGGGGCCGGAGGAACATTCAGTACTTC.

The CDR3 is CASSKTQGGKTQYF. The CDR3, as DNA: TGTGCCAGCAGCAAAACACAGGGGGGGAAGACCCAGTACTTC. V and J are TRBV14 and TRBJ2-5, with D perhaps matching TRBD1 (8 bases). The length of the CDR3 is 14 residues. Between the trimmed V and J ends, which lost 5 bases and 6 bases, there was a span of 16 bases. Germline CDR1 and CDR2: SGHDN and FVKESK.

V is TRBV7-9 and J is TRBJ2-5; 7 bases fit TRBD2. The CDR3 has 17 amino acids. Germline-derived CDR1 and CDR2 are SEHNR and FQNEAQ (reference sequence). J was trimmed by 2 bases and V by 3 bases; bases with no gene match: 12. CDR3 nucleotide sequence: TGTGCCAGCAGCTTCCTAGGTATTCCGGGACTACAAGAGACCCAGTACTTC. This encodes CASSFLGIPGLQETQYF. The complete variable domain, with remaining parts taken from reference TRBV7-9 and TRBJ2-5, reads DTGVSQNPRHKITKRGQNVTFRCDPISEHNRLYWYRQTLGQGPEFLTYFQNEAQLEKSRLLSDRFSAERPKGSFSTLEIQRTEQGDSAMYLCASSFLGIPGLQETQYFGPGTRLLVL.